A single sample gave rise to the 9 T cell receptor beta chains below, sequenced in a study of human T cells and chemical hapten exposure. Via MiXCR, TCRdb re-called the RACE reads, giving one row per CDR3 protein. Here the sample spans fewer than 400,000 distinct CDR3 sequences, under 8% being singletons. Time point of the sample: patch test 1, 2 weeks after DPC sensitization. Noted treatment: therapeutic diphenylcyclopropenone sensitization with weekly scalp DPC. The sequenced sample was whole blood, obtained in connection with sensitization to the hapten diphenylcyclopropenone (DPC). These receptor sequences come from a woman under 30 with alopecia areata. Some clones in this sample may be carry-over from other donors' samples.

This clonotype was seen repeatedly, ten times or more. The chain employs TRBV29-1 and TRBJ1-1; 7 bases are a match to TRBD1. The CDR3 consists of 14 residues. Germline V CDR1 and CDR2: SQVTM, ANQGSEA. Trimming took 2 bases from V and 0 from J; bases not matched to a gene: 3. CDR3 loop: CSVERTGLNTEAFF. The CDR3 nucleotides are TGCAGCGTTGAAAGGACAGGCCTGAACACTGAAGCTTTCTTT. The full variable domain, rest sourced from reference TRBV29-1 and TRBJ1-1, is SAVISQKPSRDICQRGTSLTIQCQVDSQVTMMFWYRQQPGQSLTLIATANQGSEATYESGFVIDKFPISRPNLTFSTLTVSNMSPEDSSIYLCSVERTGLNTEAFFGQGTRLTVV.

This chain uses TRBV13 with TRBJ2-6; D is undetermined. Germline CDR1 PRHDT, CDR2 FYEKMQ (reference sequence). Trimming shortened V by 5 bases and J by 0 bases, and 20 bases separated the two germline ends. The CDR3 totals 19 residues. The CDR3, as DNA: TGTGCCAGCAGCCCGTCGGCAGTGGAAGAGAACTCTGGGGCCAACGTCCTGACTTTC. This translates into CASSPSAVEENSGANVLTF. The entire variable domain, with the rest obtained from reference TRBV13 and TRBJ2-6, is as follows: AAGVIQSPRHLIKEKRETATLKCYPIPRHDTVYWYQQGPGQDPQFLISFYEKMQSDKGSIPDRFSAQQFSDYHSELNMSSLELGDSALYFCASSPSAVEENSGANVLTFGAGSRLTVL.

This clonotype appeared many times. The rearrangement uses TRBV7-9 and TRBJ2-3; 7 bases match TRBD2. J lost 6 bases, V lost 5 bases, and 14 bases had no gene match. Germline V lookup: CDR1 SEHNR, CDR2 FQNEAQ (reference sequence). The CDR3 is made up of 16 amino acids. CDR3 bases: TGTGCCAGCAGCCCCATAGCGGGCACCCTCAGGGATACGCAGTATTTT. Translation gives CASSPIAGTLRDTQYF.

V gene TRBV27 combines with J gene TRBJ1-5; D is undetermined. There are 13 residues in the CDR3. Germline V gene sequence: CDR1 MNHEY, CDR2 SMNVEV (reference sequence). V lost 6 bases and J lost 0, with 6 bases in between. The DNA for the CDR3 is TGTGCCAGCAGCCAGATTAGCAATCAGCCCCAGCATTTT. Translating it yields CASSQISNQPQHF.

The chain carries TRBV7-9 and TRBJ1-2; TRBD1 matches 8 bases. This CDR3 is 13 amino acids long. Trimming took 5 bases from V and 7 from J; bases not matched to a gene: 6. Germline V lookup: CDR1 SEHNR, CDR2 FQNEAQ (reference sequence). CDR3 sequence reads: CASSSPDRVGYTF. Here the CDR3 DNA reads TGTGCCAGCAGCAGCCCGGACAGGGTTGGCTACACCTTC.

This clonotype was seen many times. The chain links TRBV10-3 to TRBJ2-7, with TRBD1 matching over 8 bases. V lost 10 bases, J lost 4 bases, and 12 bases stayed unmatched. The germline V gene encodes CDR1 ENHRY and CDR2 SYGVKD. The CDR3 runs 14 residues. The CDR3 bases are TGTGCCACCGGCCCGGGGACAGGATTTTACGAGCAGTACTTC. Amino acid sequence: CATGPGTGFYEQYF.

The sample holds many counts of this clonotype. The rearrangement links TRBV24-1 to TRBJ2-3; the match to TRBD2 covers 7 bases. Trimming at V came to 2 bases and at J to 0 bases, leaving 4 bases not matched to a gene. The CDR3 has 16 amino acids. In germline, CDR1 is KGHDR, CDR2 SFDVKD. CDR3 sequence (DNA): TGTGCCACCAGTGATTGGGAGCGGGACAGCACAGATACGCAGTATTTT. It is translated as CATSDWERDSTDTQYF.

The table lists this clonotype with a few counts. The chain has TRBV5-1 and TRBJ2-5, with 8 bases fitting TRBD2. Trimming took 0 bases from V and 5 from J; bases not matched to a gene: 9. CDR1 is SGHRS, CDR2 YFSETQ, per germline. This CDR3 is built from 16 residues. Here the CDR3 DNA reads TGCGCCAGCAGCTTGGCTCGAGCGGGGGCAGGGGAGACCCAGTACTTC. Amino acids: CASSLARAGAGETQYF.

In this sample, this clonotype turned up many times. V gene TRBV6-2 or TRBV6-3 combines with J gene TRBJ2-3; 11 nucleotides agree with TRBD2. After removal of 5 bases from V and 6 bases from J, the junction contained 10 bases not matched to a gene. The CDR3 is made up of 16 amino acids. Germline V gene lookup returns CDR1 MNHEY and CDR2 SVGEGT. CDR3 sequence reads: CASSPPGTSGGDTQYF. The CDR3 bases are TGTGCCAGCAGTCCCCCCGGGACTAGCGGAGGGGATACGCAGTATTTT.